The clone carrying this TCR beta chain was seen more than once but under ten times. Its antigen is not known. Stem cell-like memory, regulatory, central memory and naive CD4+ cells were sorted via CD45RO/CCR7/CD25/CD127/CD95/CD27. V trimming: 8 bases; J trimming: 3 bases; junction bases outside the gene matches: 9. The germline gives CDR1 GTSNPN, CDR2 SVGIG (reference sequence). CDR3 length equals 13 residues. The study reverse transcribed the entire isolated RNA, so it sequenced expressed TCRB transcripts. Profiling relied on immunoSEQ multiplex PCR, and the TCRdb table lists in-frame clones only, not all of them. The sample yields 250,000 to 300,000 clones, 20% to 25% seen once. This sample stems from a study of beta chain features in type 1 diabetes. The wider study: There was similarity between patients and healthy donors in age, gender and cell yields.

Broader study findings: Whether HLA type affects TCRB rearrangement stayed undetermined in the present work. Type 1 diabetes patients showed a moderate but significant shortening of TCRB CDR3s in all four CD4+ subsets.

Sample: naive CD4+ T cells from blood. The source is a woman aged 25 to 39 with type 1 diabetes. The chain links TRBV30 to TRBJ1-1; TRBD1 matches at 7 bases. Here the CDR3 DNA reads TGTGCCGGTAGACAGGGTCGGGACACTGAAGCTTTCTTT. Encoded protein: CAGRQGRDTEAFF.